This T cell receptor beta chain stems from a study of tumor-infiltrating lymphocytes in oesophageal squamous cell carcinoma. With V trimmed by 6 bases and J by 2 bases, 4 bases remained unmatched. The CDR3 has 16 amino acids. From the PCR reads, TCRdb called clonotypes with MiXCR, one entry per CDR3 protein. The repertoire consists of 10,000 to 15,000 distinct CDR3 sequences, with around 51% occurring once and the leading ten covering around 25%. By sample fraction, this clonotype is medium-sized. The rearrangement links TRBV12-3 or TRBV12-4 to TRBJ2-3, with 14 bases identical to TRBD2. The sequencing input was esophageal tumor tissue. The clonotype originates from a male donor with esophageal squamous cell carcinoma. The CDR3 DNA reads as TGTGCCAGCAGGGGGACTAGCGGGAGCGTCACAGATACGCAGTATTTT. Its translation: CASRGTSGSVTDTQYF.